These T cell receptor beta chains were read from a single sample in a study of tumor and adjacent non-tumor tissue in lung cancer. Via MiXCR, TCRdb re-called the multiplex PCR reads, giving one row per CDR3 protein. The table lists approximately 150,000 distinct CDR3 sequences, around two thirds of them singletons. Sequences were obtained from lung tumor tissue. The receptor set was obtained from a man aged 60 to 69 with small cell lung cancer. Each CDR3 is given with its conserved first and last residue. D genes are given only for firm matches. A row's size may be missing; if present it is once, few, many or a size class.

CDR3aa,CDR3nt,len,abundance,v_gene,j_gene,d_gene
CASNVEWQMSYEQYF,TGTGCCAGCAACGTAGAGTGGCAGATGAGCTACGAGCAGTACTTC,15,-,TRBV11-2,TRBJ2-7,-
CASSLAGTGNYKQYF,TGTGCTAGCAGCTTAGCCGGGACAGGGAACTACAAGCAGTACTTC,15,-,TRBV11-2,TRBJ2-7,TRBD1
CASSHAAGTAPYEQYF,TGTGCCAGCAGCCATGCCGCCGGGACAGCCCCCTACGAGCAGTACTTC,16,few,TRBV4-2,TRBJ2-7,TRBD1
CAISQERGRPDVQFF,TGTGCCATCAGCCAAGAACGCGGGAGGCCGGATGTGCAGTTCTTC,15,-,TRBV14,TRBJ2-1,TRBD2
CCARDLRSHNEQFF,TGCTGTGCTAGAGATCTCCGCTCCCACAATGAGCAGTTCTTC,14,-,TRBV20-1,TRBJ2-1,-
CASSLDGGTNYTF,TGTGCCAGCAGCTTGGACGGGGGAACGAACTACACCTTC,13,-,TRBV5-5,TRBJ1-2,-
CASTGYLAGRNEEFF,TGTGCCAGCACGGGCTACTTAGCGGGGAGGAATGAGGAGTTCTTC,15,-,TRBV11-2,TRBJ2-1,TRBD2
CASSGGGYSTDTQHF,TGTGCCAGCAGCGGGGGGGGGTACAGCACAGATACGCAGCATTTT,15,-,TRBV6-1,TRBJ1-5,-
CASSYSLAGGLENTQYF,TGTGCTAGCAGTTACTCACTAGCGGGAGGTCTGGAAAATACGCAGTATTTT,17,-,TRBV6-6,TRBJ2-3,TRBD2
CSSKSRGGRSNQPQHF,TGCAGTTCTAAGTCCAGGGGAGGACGGAGCAATCAGCCCCAGCATTTC,16,-,TRBV20-1,TRBJ1-5,-
CSALRVSMNTEAFF,TGCAGTGCCCTACGAGTTTCTATGAACACTGAAGCTTTCTTT,14,few,TRBV20-1,TRBJ1-1,-
CASSQVLGQCRTEAFF,TGCGCCAGCAGCCAAGTCCTCGGACAGTGTCGTACTGAAGCTTTCTTT,16,-,TRBV4-1,TRBJ1-1,-
CVSSSRDRVDTGELFF,TGTGTCAGCAGCTCCCGGGACAGGGTAGACACCGGAGAGCTGTTTTTT,16,-,TRBV11-1,TRBJ2-2,TRBD1
CASSRRGGSSYNGQFF,TGTGCCAGCAGCCGGCGAGGGGGTTCCTCATACAATGGGCAGTTCTTC,16,-,TRBV11-1,TRBJ2-1,-
CSALEHSGSKTGELFF,TGCAGCGCCCTGGAGCATTCGGGTTCGAAGACCGGGGAGCTGTTTTTT,16,-,TRBV29-1,TRBJ2-2,-
CASSPRHGAIDTQYF,TGTGCCAGCAGCCCCCGACATGGGGCGATAGATACGCAGTATTTT,15,-,TRBV28,TRBJ2-3,-
CTSSLGKGLVGGLATQYF,TGTACCAGCAGCTTAGGCAAAGGACTAGTGGGAGGTTTAGCGACCCAGTACTTC,18,-,TRBV11-2,TRBJ2-5,TRBD2
CSARDRDRGLLAFF,TGCAGTGCTAGAGATAGGGACAGGGGGCTGTTGGCTTTCTTT,14,-,TRBV20-1,TRBJ1-1,TRBD1
CAGSFAGTSGREQFF,TGTGCCGGTAGCTTTGCCGGGACTAGCGGGAGGGAGCAGTTCTTC,15,-,TRBV5-5,TRBJ2-1,TRBD2
CASNLAGTRQNYGYIF,TGTGCCAGCAACTTAGCCGGGACGAGACAAAACTATGGCTACATCTTC,16,-,TRBV11-2,TRBJ1-2,-
CASSLTGKHPPLHF,TGTGCCAGCAGCCTGACAGGGAAACATCCGCCCCTCCACTTT,14,-,TRBV6-5,TRBJ1-6,TRBD1
CSASPTGGTYQEAQYF,TGCAGCGCTTCTCCGACAGGGGGTACATATCAGGAGGCCCAGTACTTC,16,-,TRBV29-1,TRBJ2-5,TRBD1
CSARDLGGRTHLETQYF,TGCAGTGCTAGAGATTTGGGCGGGAGGACTCATTTGGAGACCCAGTACTTC,17,-,TRBV20-1,TRBJ2-5,TRBD2
CTSSPTSSAMETQYF,TGTACCAGCAGTCCGACTAGCAGCGCGATGGAGACCCAGTACTTC,15,-,TRBV12-3/TRBV12-4,TRBJ2-5,TRBD2
CSARDLSGLAETNEQFF,TGCAGTGCTAGAGATCTCAGCGGACTAGCGGAAACAAATGAGCAGTTCTTC,17,-,TRBV20-1,TRBJ2-1,TRBD2
CASSLSQGACSYEQYF,TGTGCCAGCAGCTTGTCACAGGGGGCCTGCTCCTACGAGCAGTACTTC,16,-,TRBV5-6,TRBJ2-7,TRBD1
CASSLAGGNYGYTF,TGCGCCAGCAGCCTCGCCGGGGGGAACTATGGCTACACCTTC,14,many,TRBV5-1,TRBJ1-2,-
CTSSQVGAATRTNEKLFF,TGCACCAGCAGCCAAGTGGGGGCTGCAACAAGAACTAATGAAAAACTGTTTTTT,18,-,TRBV4-1,TRBJ1-4,-
CSATRTDYEQYF,TGCAGTGCTACCCGGACCGACTACGAGCAGTACTTC,12,-,TRBV20-1,TRBJ2-7,-
CASFSQSDPGRKLSF,TGTGCCAGCTTCTCTCAGTCGGACCCGGGGAGAAAACTATCTTTT,15,-,TRBV11-2,TRBJ1-4,-
CASPRVRDEQFF,TGTGCCAGCCCACGCGTCCGCGATGAGCAGTTCTTC,12,-,TRBV18,TRBJ2-1,-
CASSFGTSLNEQFF,TGTGCCAGCAGCTTCGGGACTAGCCTCAATGAGCAGTTCTTC,14,-,TRBV13,TRBJ2-1,TRBD2
CASSYQGRPGGELFF,TGTGCCAGCAGTTACCAGGGTCGCCCGGGGGGGGAGCTGTTTTTT,15,few,TRBV6-5,TRBJ2-2,-
CVSSNRGRAELETQYF,TGTGTCAGCAGTAATCGCGGGAGGGCCGAATTGGAGACCCAGTACTTC,16,-,TRBV12-3/TRBV12-4,TRBJ2-5,TRBD2
CASSSSLTSGATYEQYF,TGTGCCAGCAGCTCCTCGTTGACTAGCGGAGCTACCTACGAGCAGTACTTC,17,-,TRBV7-9,TRBJ2-7,TRBD2
CSARDGNTLRDTQYF,TGCAGTGCTAGAGACGGGAACACACTTAGGGATACGCAGTATTTT,15,few,TRBV20-1,TRBJ2-3,-
CANSVHGTPSEQYF,TGTGCCAACAGTGTCCACGGGACCCCCTCCGAGCAGTACTTC,14,-,TRBV2,TRBJ2-7,-
CASSYRHQETQYF,TGTGCCAGCAGTTACAGACACCAAGAGACCCAGTACTTC,13,-,TRBV6-5,TRBJ2-5,-
CASSLKPGIDTQYF,TGTGCCAGCAGCTTAAAACCAGGGATAGATACGCAGTATTTT,14,once,TRBV11-2,TRBJ2-3,-
CASSVRAGNIQYF,TGTGCCAGTAGTGTGAGGGCCGGAAACATTCAGTACTTC,13,-,TRBV6-1,TRBJ2-4,-
CSALQAYEQYF,TGCAGTGCTCTACAGGCCTACGAGCAGTACTTC,11,many,TRBV20-1,TRBJ2-7,-
CASSQELAGGYNEQFF,TGTGCCAGCAGCCAAGAGCTAGCGGGGGGCTACAATGAGCAGTTCTTC,16,many,TRBV4-2,TRBJ2-1,TRBD2
CAIRHSTGDEQYF,TGTGCTATCAGACATTCGACAGGGGACGAGCAGTACTTC,13,-,TRBV12-3/TRBV12-4,TRBJ2-7,TRBD1
CASSLGMIDDEQFF,TGTGCCAGCAGCTTAGGGATGATCGACGATGAGCAGTTCTTC,14,-,TRBV11-2,TRBJ2-1,-
CASSPGMGDTF,TGTGCCAGCAGCCCTGGCATGGGGGACACCTTC,11,many,TRBV7-9,TRBJ1-2,-
CASSHDGDNEQFF,TGCGCCAGCAGCCACGACGGAGACAATGAGCAGTTCTTC,13,once,TRBV5-1,TRBJ2-1,-
CASSLDGTGVSYNEQFF,TGTGCCAGTAGCTTAGATGGGACGGGGGTCTCCTACAATGAGCAGTTCTTC,17,-,TRBV11-2,TRBJ2-1,-
CSAGYITDTQYF,TGCAGTGCTGGATACATCACAGATACGCAGTATTTT,12,-,TRBV20-1,TRBJ2-3,-
CASSREGGKYEQYF,TGTGCCAGCAGCAGAGAAGGCGGAAAGTACGAGCAGTACTTC,14,-,TRBV7-2,TRBJ2-7,-
CASGLGHNTRELFF,TGTGCTAGTGGTTTGGGTCATAATACCAGGGAGCTGTTTTTT,14,-,TRBV12-5,TRBJ2-2,-
CASRRAGPNQPQHF,TGTGCCAGCAGGAGAGCAGGGCCCAATCAGCCCCAGCATTTT,14,few,TRBV6-2/TRBV6-3,TRBJ1-5,-